This section outlines one T cell receptor beta chain sequence together with its context. The antigen is unknown. The CDR3 spans 13 residues. Germline loops: CDR1 SGHNT, CDR2 YYREEE (reference sequence). V was pared by 0 bases and J by 3 bases, with 5 bases between. The source of the sample is a study of T cell responses to AZD1222 COVID-19 vaccine. Regarding the study as a whole: Only a handful of individuals given AZD1222 were seropositive at baseline. There were repertoire samples only from the period after the peak T cell response. Clonal diversity was possibly underestimated; the donors were predominantly white British and more often female.

Measured with immunoSEQ multiplex PCR; TCRdb has only the in-frame clones, and not every one. The sample consists of 130,000 or so clones, about nine tenths of them appearing once. The sequenced sample was peripheral blood, obtained on day 0 of AZD1222 vaccination. The clonotype was recovered from an adult in good health. V usage is TRBV5-4 and J usage is TRBJ2-3; unclear D gene. The CDR3 DNA reads as TGTGCCAGCAGCTTGGGCTATACAGATACGCAGTATTTT. Translated, it gives CASSLGYTDTQYF.